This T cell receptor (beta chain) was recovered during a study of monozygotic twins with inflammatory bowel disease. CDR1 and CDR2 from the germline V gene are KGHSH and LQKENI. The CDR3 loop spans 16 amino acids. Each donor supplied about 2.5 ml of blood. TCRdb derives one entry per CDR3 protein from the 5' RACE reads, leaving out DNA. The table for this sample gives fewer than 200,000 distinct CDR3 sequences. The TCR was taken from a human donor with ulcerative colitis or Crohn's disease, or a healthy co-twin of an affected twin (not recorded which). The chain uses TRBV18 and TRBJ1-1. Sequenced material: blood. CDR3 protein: CASSPWQAQANTEAFF.